These 6 T cell receptor beta chains originate from one sample sequenced in a study of blood T cell repertoires in COVID-19. Data came from immunoSEQ multiplex PCR; TCRdb stores just in-frame clones and leaves some out. Of roughly 250,000 clones listed, more than 75% are singletons. Sequenced input: PBMCs or T cells enriched from blood (not recorded which). These receptors were taken from a woman aged 40-49 years with acute COVID-19.

V is TRBV6-5 and J is TRBJ2-4, with no clear D. CDR3 length equals 13 residues. The germline V gene has CDR1 MNHEY and CDR2 SVGAGI. V was trimmed by 8 bases and J by 3 bases, leaving 11 bases between them. The CDR3 loop reads CASCVSGKNIQYF. In nucleotides, the CDR3 is TGTGCCAGCTGCGTCTCTGGCAAAAACATTCAGTACTTC.

The chain is built from TRBV19 and TRBJ2-5; 10 bases fit TRBD2. V dropped 8 bases and J dropped 0; count of bases not matched to a gene: 18. The CDR3 is 19 residues long. Germline V gene lookup returns CDR1 LNHDA and CDR2 SQIVND (reference sequence). The CDR3 is CASSPGLAGVGRYQETQYF. The CDR3 bases are TGTGCCAGTTCTCCGGGGCTAGCGGGAGTAGGGCGGTACCAAGAGACCCAGTACTTC.

The genes are TRBV11-3 and TRBJ1-1; D gene ambiguous. V was shortened by 1 base and J by 5 bases, with 11 bases between the two germline ends. The CDR3 runs 14 residues. Germline V CDR1 and CDR2: SGHNT, YENEEA. CDR3 region: CASSLVTGGTEAFF. The CDR3 DNA sequence: TGTGCCAGCAGCTTAGTCACGGGAGGAACTGAAGCTTTCTTT.

The chain combines TRBV7-2 with TRBJ2-5; D ambiguous. This CDR3 comprises 11 residues. The V and J ends lost 2 bases and 5 bases respectively, with 3 bases between them. Germline assignment: CDR1 SGHTA and CDR2 FQGNSA. The CDR3 spells CASSLSETQYF. CDR3 coding DNA: TGTGCCAGCAGCTTATCGGAGACCCAGTACTTC.

This CDR3 is CASSLDWYEQYF. The CDR3 bases are TGTGCCAGCAGTCTTGACTGGTACGAGCAGTACTTC. The J gene is TRBJ2-7, the V gene TRBV28; no firm D call. The V end lost 5 bases, the J end lost 4 bases, and 9 bases lay between the germline ends. The CDR3 length is 12 residues. Germline CDR1 MDHEN, CDR2 SYDVKM.

This sequence joins TRBV5-4 and TRBJ2-2, with 11 bases lining up with TRBD2. V shed 4 bases and J 4 bases; nucleotides not matched to a gene: 9. Germline-derived CDR1 and CDR2 are SGHNT and YYREEE (reference sequence). The CDR3 totals 17 residues. The CDR3 loop is CASSLSRLAGTTGELFF. CDR3 sequence (DNA): TGTGCCAGCAGCCTAAGCAGACTAGCGGGAACCACCGGGGAGCTGTTTTTT.